This T cell receptor (beta chain) was recorded in a study of Graves' ophthalmopathy and Graves' hyperthyroidism. Whole-study results and caveats: Blood also harbored most expanded thyroid clonotypes above 0.001 frequency.

The CDR3 loop spans 15 amino acids. J lost 3 bases, V lost 8 bases, and 10 bases had no gene match. CDR1 LNHDA and CDR2 SQIVND come from the germline V gene (reference sequence). CDR3 regions of TCR beta were amplified from RNA transcripts. An initial RT-PCR round employing HTBI primers preceded a second-round multiplex PCR. MiXCR was run by TCRdb on the multiplex PCR reads, yielding one entry per CDR3 protein. The table has 660,000 or so distinct CDR3 sequences, 35% to 45% seen once. As to this clonotype: The antigen remains unidentified.

Moderate-to-severe activity, CAS ≥3, NOSPECS ≥4 and a duration under 3 months were seen in donors with ophthalmopathy. A volume of 10 ml of fresh peripheral blood supplied the PBMCs. This receptor was obtained from an adult man with Graves' ophthalmopathy. Sequenced: peripheral blood. The chain employs TRBV19 and TRBJ1-5; 7 bases align to TRBD1. The CDR3 region is CASRRGTPTNQPQHF. The DNA of the CDR3 is TGTGCCAGTCGCAGGGGGACCCCCACCAATCAGCCCCAGCATTTT.